This T cell receptor (beta chain) was observed in a study of blood T cell repertoires in COVID-19. Study-level background: Sites in the United States, Italy and Spain provided acute and convalescent COVID-19 samples.

The CDR3 extends over 12 amino acids. The V and J ends lost 3 bases and 4 bases respectively, with 4 bases between them. Per the germline V gene, CDR1 is SGHAT and CDR2 is FQNNGV. The assay was immunoSEQ multiplex PCR, and TCRdb's table has in-frame clones only and misses some. The repertoire consists of 100,000 or so clones, with around nine tenths occurring once and the leading ten covering approximately 7.2%. This rearrangement joins TRBV11-2 to TRBJ2-1, with D unclear. The sequenced material came from peripheral blood. The clonotype originates from a man aged 60 to 69 with acute or convalescent COVID-19. The CDR3 DNA is TGTGCCAGCAGCTTGACATACAATGAGCAGTTCTTC. Its translation is CASSLTYNEQFF.